This entry describes one T cell receptor (beta chain). The data stem from a study of cytomegalovirus exposure and HLA in healthy donors. V dropped 5 bases and J dropped 2 bases, with 9 bases sitting between them. This CDR3 region has 13 residues. The germline V gene encodes CDR1 SGHTA and CDR2 FQGNSA. The protocol was immunoSEQ multiplex PCR, while the TCRdb copy is restricted to in-frame clones and leaves out a portion. The data contain 300,000 or so clones, roughly 90% of them singletons. The sequence was collected from a man in his thirties or forties in good health and CMV-seronegative. This sequence joins TRBV7-2 and TRBJ2-5, with D perhaps TRBD1 (5 bases). The specimen was PBMCs. The DNA of the CDR3 is TGTGCCAGCAGCGACAGTCAACAAGAGACCCAGTACTTC. Its translation is CASSDSQQETQYF.